The 6 T cell receptor beta chains below all came from one sample that was sequenced in a study of control samples from healthy donors and cancer patients. The assay was immunoSEQ multiplex PCR, and TCRdb's table has in-frame clones only and misses some. The data contain tens of thousands of clones, 89% of them seen just once; the ten biggest clones take up roughly 1.5%. Specimen: PBMCs. These receptors all stem from a man aged 35-49 years with colorectal cancer.

The J gene is TRBJ2-3, the V gene TRBV19; D gene uncertain. Germline loops: CDR1 LNHDA, CDR2 SQIVND (reference sequence). This CDR3 comprises 16 residues. V lost 6 bases, J lost 2 bases, and 18 bases lay in between. The CDR3 loop reads CASSTPGVGYTDTQYF. The DNA of the CDR3 is TGTGCCAGTAGCACTCCTGGGGTAGGGTACACAGATACGCAGTATTTT.

V usage is TRBV7-2 and J usage is TRBJ2-3; 12 bases are a match to TRBD2. The germline V gene has CDR1 SGHTA and CDR2 FQGNSA. The ends lost 5 bases at V and 5 bases at J; junction bases unmatched: 8. This CDR3 spans 16 amino acids. CDR3 protein: CASSPITSGRRDTQYF. The CDR3 bases are TGTGCCAGCAGCCCCATTACTAGCGGGAGGAGAGATACGCAGTATTTT.

V usage is TRBV6-6 and J usage is TRBJ2-7; 10 nucleotides agree with TRBD1. V shed 3 bases, J shed 6 bases, and the junction held 8 bases outside the gene matches. The CDR3 spans 15 residues. Germline assignment: CDR1 MNHNY and CDR2 SVGAGI (reference sequence). The DNA of the CDR3 is TGTGCCAGCAGTTATTCCGGGACAGGGGAGGTCGAGCAGTACTTC. Translating gives CASSYSGTGEVEQYF.

A single count supports this clone. This sequence joins TRBV28 and TRBJ1-2; 7 bases fit TRBD1. Germline V gives CDR1 MDHEN, CDR2 SYDVKM. The CDR3 extends over 13 amino acids. V lost 9 bases, J lost 8 bases, and 12 bases stayed unmatched. The CDR3: CASASGTAGGYTF. The CDR3 nucleotides are TGTGCCAGTGCTTCCGGGACAGCCGGCGGCTACACCTTC.

V gene TRBV7-9 combines with J gene TRBJ2-3; a weak D match, TRBD2 (5 bases). This CDR3 is 16 amino acids long. Trimming left V 5 bases short and J 3 bases short, with 18 bases between. Germline V gene data show CDR1 as SEHNR and CDR2 as FQNEAQ (reference sequence). The CDR3 DNA reads TGTGCCAGCAGCCCTCGAGGTAGCGAGGAAACAGATACGCAGTATTTT. This sequence encodes CASSPRGSEETDTQYF.

The chain joins TRBV29-1 to TRBJ1-1; tentative D call: TRBD1 (6 bases). Germline V lookup: CDR1 SQVTM, CDR2 ANQGSEA. Between the trimmed V and J ends, which lost 4 bases and 4 bases, there was a span of 16 bases. The CDR3 has 14 amino acids. Here the CDR3 DNA reads TGCAGCGTTGCAGGGGAAAGGCTGAGCACTGAAGCTTTCTTT. This gives the protein CSVAGERLSTEAFF.